The clone carrying this TCR beta chain was detected a few times. This record belongs to a study of low-dose radiotherapy and immunotherapy resistance in tumors. Gene-specific TRAV and TRBV primers were used for first-strand cDNA, covering alpha and beta chains. Amplification, which lasted 20 PCR cycles, used a constant-region primer and V-primer adapter to amplify TCRs. TCRdb re-derived calls from the reads in MiXCR, one entry per CDR3 protein. Of about 100,000 distinct CDR3 sequences in the sample, under 25% were seen once. The time point here: after trial treatment. Indicated treatment: LDRT plus nivolumab, ipilimumab, low-dose cyclophosphamide and aspirin (RACIN trial). The TCR sequence derives from a male donor with prostate cancer. The specimen comprised PBMCs, sampled after low-dose radiotherapy plus immunotherapy.

The CDR3 DNA reads TGTGCCAGCAGCCCGAGGGGGGGTGGGGCAGAAAAACTGTTTTTT. As protein: CASSPRGGGAEKLFF. The chain uses TRBV7-6 and TRBJ1-4, with TRBD1 as a possible D gene (6 bases). This CDR3 has 15 residues. Germline values: CDR1 SGHVS, CDR2 FNYEAQ. Trimming removed 5 bases from V and 8 bases from J, with 18 bases in between.